This T cell receptor beta chain was obtained from a study of T cell responses to AZD1222 COVID-19 vaccine. Produced via immunoSEQ multiplex PCR; TCRdb's table is partial and in-frame only. The data contain approximately 120,000 clones, about 92% of them seen just once; the ten biggest clones take up 1.1%. CDR1 is MDHEN, CDR2 SYDVKM, per germline. CDR3 length: 17 residues. V lost 6 bases to trimming and J lost 3 bases; unmatched junction nucleotides: 15. Sequenced here: peripheral blood, sampled on day 0 of AZD1222 vaccination. This chain connects TRBV28 to TRBJ2-7; 9 nucleotides match TRBD1. This sequence originates from an adult in good health. The CDR3 bases are TGTGCCAGCAGACCGGGACAGGGTTGGGGACTCCTCTACGAGCAGTACTTC. Translation gives CASRPGQGWGLLYEQYF.